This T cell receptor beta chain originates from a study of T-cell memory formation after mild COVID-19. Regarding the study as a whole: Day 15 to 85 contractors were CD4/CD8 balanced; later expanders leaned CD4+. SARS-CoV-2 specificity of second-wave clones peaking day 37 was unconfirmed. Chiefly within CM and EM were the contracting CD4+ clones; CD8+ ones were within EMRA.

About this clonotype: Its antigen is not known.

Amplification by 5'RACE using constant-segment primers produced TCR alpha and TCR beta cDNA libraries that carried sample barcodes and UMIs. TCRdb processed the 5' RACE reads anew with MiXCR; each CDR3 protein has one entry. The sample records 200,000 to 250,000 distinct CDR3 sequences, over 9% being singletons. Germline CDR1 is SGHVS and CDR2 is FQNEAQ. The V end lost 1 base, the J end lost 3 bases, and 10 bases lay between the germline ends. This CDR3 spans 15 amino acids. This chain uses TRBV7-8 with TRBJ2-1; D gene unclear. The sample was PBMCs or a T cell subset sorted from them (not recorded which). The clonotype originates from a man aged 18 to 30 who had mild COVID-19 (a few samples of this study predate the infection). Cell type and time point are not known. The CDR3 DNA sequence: TGTGCCAGCAGCTTAGACCACGGTGACTACAATGAGCAGTTCTTC. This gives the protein CASSLDHGDYNEQFF.